This entry lists 21 T cell receptor beta chains sequenced from one sample in a study of blood T cell repertoires in COVID-19. The repertoire was sequenced with immunoSEQ multiplex PCR; TCRdb's copy has only in-frame clones and lacks some. Among roughly 190,000 clones listed, about 90% were seen once. The material sequenced was peripheral blood. These receptors all stem from a man aged 55 to 70 with active or convalescent COVID-19.

The chain recombines TRBV2 with TRBJ1-1, with 10 bases aligning to TRBD1. J lost 3 bases, V lost 7 bases, and 5 bases had no gene match. The CDR3 covers 14 residues. CDR1 and CDR2 (germline): SNHLY, FYNNEI. The CDR3 coding sequence is TGTGCCAGCAACCTCGGGACAGGGGACACTGAAGCTTTCTTT. It translates to CASNLGTGDTEAFF.

The V call is TRBV27, the J call TRBJ1-5, with 8 nucleotides matching TRBD1. The V and J ends lost 6 bases and 7 bases, in that order; junction bases with no gene match: 8. Germline lookup yields CDR1 MNHEY and CDR2 SMNVEV (reference sequence). The CDR3 is 14 residues long. The CDR3 bases are TGTGCCAGCAGCCCAGGACAGGGCGGGCAGCCCCAGCATTTT. Its protein is CASSPGQGGQPQHF.

This clone was counted only a few times. The chain is built from TRBV3-1 (or the pseudogene TRBV3-2) and TRBJ1-2; 9 bases fit TRBD1. The germline V gene encodes CDR1 LGHDT and CDR2 YNNKEL (reference sequence). With 0 bases clipped from V and 6 bases from J, the junction kept 8 bases outside the gene matches. The CDR3 covers 16 residues. This CDR3 is CASSQEGGQGRDGYTF. The CDR3 DNA follows: TGTGCCAGCAGCCAAGAAGGGGGACAGGGTCGGGATGGCTACACCTTC.

CDR3 protein: CASSPVGQGSYNEQFF. The CDR3 nucleotides are TGTGCCAGCTCCCCCGTAGGACAGGGGTCCTACAATGAGCAGTTCTTC. The chain combines TRBV18 with TRBJ2-1, with 9 bases matching TRBD1. The CDR3 spans 16 residues. Germline CDR1 and CDR2: KGHSH and LQKENI. The V and J ends lost 6 bases and 1 base, in that order; junction bases with no gene match: 7.

The chain is built from TRBV9 and TRBJ2-1; TRBD2 matches 13 bases. Losses at the gene ends were 4 bases for V and 8 bases for J; bases not matched to a gene: 6. The CDR3 is 15 amino acids. The V gene's germline CDR1 is SGDLS and CDR2 YYNGEE. DNA of the CDR3: TGTGCCAGCAGCTCCCGACTAGCGGGGGGCCATGAGCAGTTCTTC. Protein sequence: CASSSRLAGGHEQFF.

The rearrangement uses TRBV6-5 and TRBJ1-1, with 7 bases identical to TRBD1. The CDR3 loop spans 13 amino acids. Germline trimming cut 8 bases from V and 5 bases from J; bases unmatched to any gene: 8. Germline V gives CDR1 MNHEY, CDR2 SVGAGI. CDR3 region: CASSPAGGTEAFF. For the CDR3, the DNA is TGTGCCAGCTCCCCGGCAGGGGGTACTGAAGCTTTCTTT.

V gene TRBV18 combines with J gene TRBJ1-2; a weak D match, TRBD1 (5 bases). Trimming shortened V by 3 bases and J by 8 bases, and 10 bases separated the two germline ends. The CDR3 sequence is 12 residues long. The germline gives CDR1 KGHSH, CDR2 LQKENI. DNA of the CDR3: TGTGCCAGCTCACCTTCAACAGGAGGCTACACCTTC. It encodes CASSPSTGGYTF. The complete variable domain, with remaining parts taken from reference TRBV18 and TRBJ1-2, reads NAGVMQNPRHLVRRRGQEARLRCSPMKGHSHVYWYRQLPEEGLKFMVYLQKENIIDESGMPKERFSAEFPKEGPSILRIQQVVRGDSAAYFCASSPSTGGYTFGSGTRLTVV.

V usage is TRBV24-1 and J usage is TRBJ2-5, with TRBD1 as a possible D gene (6 bases). V was trimmed by 1 base and J by 3 bases, leaving 11 bases between them. CDR1 is KGHDR, CDR2 SFDVKD, per germline. CDR3 length: 15 amino acids. DNA for the CDR3: TGTGCCACCAGTGATTTTGTCCAGGGGAAAGAGACCCAGTACTTC. Amino acid sequence: CATSDFVQGKETQYF.

Only a few counts were recorded for this clone. The chain has TRBV27 and TRBJ2-5; D is possibly TRBD1 (5 bases). The CDR3 is 14 amino acids. V shed 5 bases and J shed 1 base, with 11 bases lying between them. Germline lookup yields CDR1 MNHEY and CDR2 SMNVEV (reference sequence). The CDR3 spells CASSLTALQETQYF. The CDR3 DNA reads as TGTGCCAGCAGTCTGACAGCGCTCCAAGAGACCCAGTACTTC.

This rearrangement joins TRBV6-6 to TRBJ1-2; D is unresolved. The CDR3 contains 14 residues. Germline loops: CDR1 MNHNY, CDR2 SVGAGI (reference sequence). Between the trimmed V and J ends, which lost 8 bases and 2 bases, there was a span of 15 bases. CDR3 sequence reads: CASQRADPNYGYTF. The CDR3 region has the DNA TGTGCCAGCCAGAGGGCGGATCCCAACTATGGCTACACCTTC.

The J gene is TRBJ1-2, the V gene TRBV29-1, with TRBD1 matching 11 bases. Germline CDR1 reads SQVTM; CDR2 reads ANQGSEA. The CDR3 covers 13 residues. J lost 4 bases, V lost 4 bases, and 2 bases had no gene match. In DNA form, the CDR3 reads TGCAGCGTTGGGACAGGGGGCGGCTATGGCTACACCTTC. Translating gives CSVGTGGGYGYTF. The variable domain in full, with the rest retrieved from reference TRBV29-1 and TRBJ1-2, is SAVISQKPSRDICQRGTSLTIQCQVDSQVTMMFWYRQQPGQSLTLIATANQGSEATYESGFVIDKFPISRPNLTFSTLTVSNMSPEDSSIYLCSVGTGGGYGYTFGSGTRLTVV.

The table lists this clone with a count of one. The chain carries TRBV19 and TRBJ1-2; D possibly corresponds to TRBD1 (6 bases). The CDR3 runs to 17 residues. Germline V gives CDR1 LNHDA, CDR2 SQIVND (reference sequence). Trimming removed 4 bases at V and 4 bases at J, with 22 bases between. The chain's CDR3 is CASSTAGTPSVGYGYTF. The CDR3 DNA is TGTGCCAGTAGTACGGCCGGGACACCGTCTGTAGGCTATGGCTACACCTTC. Using reference TRBV19 and TRBJ1-2 for the parts outside the CDR3, the full variable domain is DGGITQSPKYLFRKEGQNVTLSCEQNLNHDAMYWYRQDPGQGLRLIYYSQIVNDFQKGDIAEGYSVSREKKESFPLTVTSAQKNPTAFYLCASSTAGTPSVGYGYTFGSGTRLTVV.

This clone showed up just a few times. V usage is TRBV7-2 and J usage is TRBJ2-7; weak D call: TRBD1 (6 bases). Germline CDR1 and CDR2: SGHTA and FQGNSA. Trimming left V 2 bases short and J 6 bases short, with 20 bases between. The CDR3 has 16 residues. The CDR3 here is CASSLSITGSLLEQYF. Here the CDR3 DNA reads TGTGCCAGCAGCTTATCCATCACAGGGAGCCTTCTCGAGCAGTACTTC.

This chain connects TRBV6-5 to TRBJ2-7; D is uncertain. From germline, CDR1 is MNHEY and CDR2 SVGAGI. V was trimmed by 8 bases and J by 0 bases, leaving 17 bases between them. CDR3 size: 15 residues. The CDR3 DNA follows: TGTGCCAGCTCTTCGGTCCCTCTTAGCTCCTACGAGCAGTACTTC. Translation gives CASSSVPLSSYEQYF.

This rearrangement joins TRBV6-1 to TRBJ1-5; TRBD1 matches 8 bases. Germline V gene data show CDR1 as MNHNS and CDR2 as SASEGT. The V gene end was trimmed by 3 bases and the J gene end by 4 bases; junction bases not matched to a gene: 5. This CDR3 has 15 amino acids. The CDR3 loop is CASSELDRENQPQHF. The DNA of the CDR3 is TGTGCCAGCAGTGAGTTGGACAGGGAAAATCAGCCCCAGCATTTT.

V and J are TRBV19 and TRBJ2-1; D might be TRBD1 (6 bases). Trimming took off 6 bases at V and 7 bases at J, with 13 bases between the two ends. This CDR3 is 13 amino acids long. The germline V gene encodes CDR1 LNHDA and CDR2 SQIVND (reference sequence). This CDR3 reads CASSGDQGNEQFF. The CDR3 region has the DNA TGTGCCAGTAGCGGGGATCAGGGGAATGAGCAGTTCTTC.

V is TRBV5-4 and J is TRBJ1-4; D unresolved. Trimming shortened V by 0 bases and J by 0 bases, and 6 bases separated the two germline ends. The CDR3 is 15 residues long. Germline CDR1 and CDR2: SGHNT and YYREEE (reference sequence). CDR3 region: CASSLEPATNEKLFF. CDR3 sequence (DNA): TGTGCCAGCAGCTTGGAACCGGCAACTAATGAAAAACTGTTTTTT.

This chain joins TRBV5-1 and TRBJ2-3, with TRBD2 matching over 11 bases. Germline trimming cut 0 bases from V and 4 bases from J; bases unmatched to any gene: 7. Germline V CDR1 and CDR2: SGHRS, YFSETQ. The CDR3 loop spans 17 amino acids. CDR3 nucleotides: TGCGCCAGCAGCTTGGCGCCTAGCGGGGGGAGGGCAGATACGCAGTATTTT. Translation gives CASSLAPSGGRADTQYF.

The chain uses TRBV7-9 and TRBJ1-2; tentatively, D is TRBD1 (5 bases). The CDR3 length is 11 residues. Deletions cut 2 bases from V and 12 bases from J, with 10 bases between. CDR1 and CDR2 from the germline V gene are SEHNR and FQNEAQ (reference sequence). Written as DNA, the CDR3 is TGTGCCAGCAGCTTATGGGGCCGGGACACCTTC. Translating it yields CASSLWGRDTF.

This chain uses TRBV2 with TRBJ1-2; D is uncertain. V shed 6 bases and J shed 5 bases, with 10 bases lying between them. Germline lookup yields CDR1 SNHLY and CDR2 FYNNEI. The CDR3 spans 12 residues. The CDR3 is CASSLVLYGYTF. The DNA for the CDR3 is TGTGCCAGCAGCCTCGTTCTATATGGCTACACCTTC.

V and J are TRBV30 and TRBJ2-7, with 7 bases lining up with TRBD2. The germline CDR1 and CDR2 sequences are GTSNPN and SVGIG (reference sequence). This CDR3 has 15 amino acids. The trim removed 3 bases at V and 3 bases at J, leaving 11 bases unmatched. The CDR3 nucleotides are TGTGCCTGGAGCGCTTTAGGGACGGGGGGCTACGAGCAGTACTTC. Translation: CAWSALGTGGYEQYF. The complete variable domain, with remaining parts taken from reference TRBV30 and TRBJ2-7, reads SQTIHQWPATLVQPVGSPLSLECTVEGTSNPNLYWYRQAAGRGLQLLFYSVGIGQISSEVPQNLSASRPQDRQFILSSKKLLLSDSGFYLCAWSALGTGGYEQYFGPGTRLTVT.